Listed here are 27 T cell receptor beta chains from one sample, sequenced in a study of blood T cells in healthy people across ages. PCR was performed a second time for 7 to 11 cycles using a sample-barcoded 5' primer and a J-beta primer mix. In TCRdb, the 5' RACE reads were re-called with MiXCR into one record per CDR3 protein. Among roughly 800,000 distinct CDR3 sequences listed, 53% were seen once. Sample: blood. These receptors were obtained from a man older than 75 in good health.

The rearrangement joins TRBV3-1 to TRBJ1-4; D ambiguous. This CDR3 has 12 residues. Germline V gene lookup returns CDR1 LGHDT and CDR2 YNNKEL (reference sequence). V lost 7 bases and J 0 bases, leaving 3 bases between the germline ends. CDR3 amino acids: CASMATNEKLFF. The CDR3 nucleotides read TGTGCCAGCATGGCAACTAATGAAAAACTGTTTTTT.

The gene calls are TRBV20-1 and TRBJ2-1; D unresolved. V was clipped by 4 bases and J by 7 bases, with 11 bases between them. Germline CDR1 is DFQATT and CDR2 is SNEGSKA (reference sequence). CDR3 length: 12 amino acids. CDR3 loop: CSAKPEGNEQFF. The CDR3 DNA reads TGCAGTGCTAAGCCGGAAGGGAATGAGCAGTTCTTC.

This clonotype was detected only a few times. The chain uses TRBV6-5 and TRBJ1-2; TRBD1 is a possible D gene (5 bases). There are 12 residues in the CDR3. Germline assignment: CDR1 MNHEY and CDR2 SVGAGI. The V and J ends lost 10 bases and 2 bases respectively, with 11 bases between them. The DNA of the CDR3 is TGTGCCACTGCGGGACGGAACTATGGCTACACCTTC. As protein: CATAGRNYGYTF.

The chain carries TRBV25-1 and TRBJ1-2; TRBD1 is a possible D gene (6 bases). The V end was cut by 2 bases, the J end by 8 bases, with 12 bases between. CDR3 length equals 13 residues. Germline assignment: CDR1 MGHDK and CDR2 SYGVNS. CDR3 coding DNA: TGTGCCAGCAGTGAAACCAGGGGTGGAGGCTACACCTTC. Protein product: CASSETRGGGYTF.

This clonotype turned up a few times. The chain carries TRBV3-1 and TRBJ2-3; D is perhaps TRBD1 or TRBD2 (5 bases each). The V and J ends lost 0 bases and 14 bases respectively, with 24 bases between them. The CDR3 length is 16 residues. Looked up from germline, CDR1 is LGHDT and CDR2 is YNNKEL (reference sequence). CDR3 nucleotide sequence: TGTGCCAGCAGCCAAGATTTAGTTGAGGGGCACAGATACGCGTATTTT. It translates to CASSQDLVEGHRYAYF.

The chain employs TRBV20-1 and TRBJ2-7, with D unclear. The CDR3 is 12 residues long. Germline assignment: CDR1 DFQATT and CDR2 SNEGSKA (reference sequence). V was pared by 0 bases and J by 0 bases, with 3 bases between. The CDR3 region is CSARDDSYEQYF. The CDR3 DNA is TGCAGTGCTAGAGATGACTCCTACGAGCAGTACTTC.

The table lists this clonotype with a few counts. J is TRBJ2-7 and V is TRBV5-1, with 14 bases that match TRBD2. The ends lost 4 bases at V and 6 bases at J; junction bases unmatched: 6. Germline V lookup: CDR1 SGHRS, CDR2 YFSETQ. The CDR3 totals 15 residues. Here the CDR3 reads CASSDRLAGGPEQYF. The CDR3 DNA reads TGCGCCAGCAGCGACCGACTAGCGGGAGGGCCCGAGCAGTACTTC.

For the CDR3, the DNA is TGTGCCAGCAGTGGTTTAGAAAACGCAGCCTACGAGCAGTACTTC. Its translation: CASSGLENAAYEQYF. The chain is built from TRBV2 and TRBJ2-7; D unclear. Trimming took off 4 bases at V and 2 bases at J, with 15 bases between the two ends. The germline gives CDR1 SNHLY, CDR2 FYNNEI. This CDR3 is built from 15 residues.

The chain links TRBV5-1 to TRBJ1-2; no reliable D call. V shed 5 bases and J shed 2 bases, with 13 bases lying between them. This CDR3 has 14 residues. CDR1 is SGHRS and CDR2 is YFSETQ in the germline V gene. The CDR3 loop is CASSREGPNYGYTF. The CDR3 DNA reads TGCGCCAGCAGTCGGGAGGGCCCCAACTATGGCTACACCTTC.

This rearrangement joins TRBV18 to TRBJ2-1; 7 bases line up with TRBD1. The CDR3 consists of 15 residues. The junction had 12 bases not matched to a gene; V was cut back by 3 bases and J by 10 bases. Per germline, CDR1 KGHSH and CDR2 LQKENI. The CDR3 reads CASSPDSKIGGEQFF. Written as DNA, the CDR3 is TGTGCCAGCTCACCCGACAGTAAGATAGGGGGCGAGCAGTTCTTC.

The chain employs TRBV27 and TRBJ1-1; 7 nucleotides match TRBD1. The CDR3 contains 18 residues. Germline V CDR1 and CDR2: MNHEY, SMNVEV (reference sequence). V was pared by 5 bases and J by 4 bases, with 19 bases of the junction left unmatched. CDR3 DNA sequence: TGTGCCAGCAGTCCCCTACAGACAGGGTTTCGAGGTGGCACTGAAGCTTTCTTT. It codes for CASSPLQTGFRGGTEAFF.

In its sample, this clonotype was seen many times. CDR3 nucleotide sequence: TGCAGTGCTAGAGGGCCTAGCGCGGAGCACAGATACGCGTATTTT. It translates to CSARGPSAEHRYAYF. This rearrangement joins TRBV20-1 to TRBJ2-3, with D perhaps matching TRBD2 (6 bases). CDR1 and CDR2 from the germline V gene are DFQATT and SNEGSKA (reference sequence). The CDR3 runs 15 residues. The V and J ends lost 1 base and 14 bases respectively, with 25 bases between them.

V usage is TRBV4-3 and J usage is TRBJ2-3; TRBD2 matches at 8 bases. Per germline, CDR1 LGHNA and CDR2 YSLEER. V lost 4 bases, J lost 0 bases, and 6 bases stayed unmatched. The CDR3 is 16 amino acids. CDR3 DNA sequence: TGCGCCAGCAGCCCACGCCGGGGGGGGAGCACAGATACGCAGTATTTT. Its translation: CASSPRRGGSTDTQYF.

The J gene is TRBJ2-3, the V gene TRBV15; 10 nucleotides agree with TRBD2. After removal of 0 bases from V and 14 bases from J, the junction contained 20 bases not matched to a gene. This CDR3 comprises 18 residues. Germline CDR1 reads LNHNV; CDR2 reads YYDKDF (reference sequence). CDR3 sequence (DNA): TGTGCCACCAGCAGAGACCCTCGGACTAGCGGACTTCACAGATACGCGTATTTT. It specifies CATSRDPRTSGLHRYAYF. Together with reference TRBV15 and TRBJ2-3, the CDR3 gives the full variable domain: DAMVIQNPRYQVTQFGKPVTLSCSQTLNHNVMYWYQQKSSQAPKLLFHYYDKDFNNEADTPDNFQSRRPNTSFCFLDIRSPGLGDTAMYLCATSRDPRTSGLHRYAYFGPGTRLTVL.

The V gene is TRBV20-1, the J gene TRBJ1-2; D uncertain. Trimming took 1 base from V and 7 from J, leaving 13 bases between them. Germline V CDR1 and CDR2: DFQATT, SNEGSKA (reference sequence). The CDR3 has 13 residues. The CDR3 region is CSARGPINSGYTF. In nucleotides, the CDR3 is TGCAGTGCTAGAGGGCCTATCAATTCTGGCTACACCTTC.

The CDR3, as DNA: TGCAGTGCCCGCCGGGTCTCAAACAATGAAAAACTGTTTTTT. Protein sequence: CSARRVSNNEKLFF. The V call is TRBV20-1, the J call TRBJ1-4; the D is unclear. V gave up 6 bases and J gave up 5 bases, with 16 bases separating them. The germline gives CDR1 DFQATT, CDR2 SNEGSKA (reference sequence). The CDR3 spans 14 residues.

The genes are TRBV10-3 and TRBJ2-6, with D perhaps matching TRBD1 (6 bases). The CDR3 length is 14 residues. V was pared by 6 bases and J by 0 bases, with 6 bases between. Germline loops: CDR1 ENHRY, CDR2 SYGVKD. CDR3 sequence reads: CAISRGSGANVLTF. In nucleotides, the CDR3 is TGTGCCATCAGCAGGGGCTCTGGGGCCAACGTCCTGACTTTC.

The J gene is TRBJ2-7, the V gene TRBV6-1; 7 bases map to TRBD2. V dropped 7 bases and J dropped 4; count of bases not matched to a gene: 19. The CDR3 loop spans 17 amino acids. Per germline, CDR1 MNHNS and CDR2 SASEGT. This chain's CDR3 is CASMEGRAGPRIYEQYF. The CDR3 DNA reads TGTGCCAGCATGGAGGGGAGAGCGGGGCCTCGGATTTACGAGCAGTACTTC.

This clonotype has just a few counts. The J gene is TRBJ2-7, the V gene TRBV10-3, with unresolved D. Germline V gene data show CDR1 as ENHRY and CDR2 as SYGVKD. The CDR3 has 14 amino acids. The V and J ends lost 0 bases and 0 bases respectively, with 6 bases between them. The CDR3 region is CAISESGDSYEQYF. In nucleotides, the CDR3 is TGTGCCATCAGTGAGTCTGGCGACTCCTACGAGCAGTACTTC.

This clonotype was counted between two and nine times. The rearrangement uses TRBV6-2 or TRBV6-3 and TRBJ2-6; D gene uncertain. This CDR3 is built from 16 residues. Germline loops: CDR1 MNHEY, CDR2 SVGEGT. V lost 6 bases and J 0 bases, leaving 12 bases between the germline ends. The CDR3 sequence is CASSSPLDSGANVLTF. The DNA of the CDR3 is TGTGCCAGCAGCTCCCCTTTAGACTCTGGGGCCAACGTCCTGACTTTC.

The gene calls are TRBV5-1 and TRBJ2-7, with D perhaps matching TRBD1 (6 bases). The CDR3 has 15 amino acids. V shed 0 bases and J shed 3 bases, with 13 bases lying between them. Germline CDR1 reads SGHRS; CDR2 reads YFSETQ. The CDR3 nucleotides read TGCGCCAGCAGCTTGGCAGCAGGGACAATCTACGAGCAGTACTTC. Its translation is CASSLAAGTIYEQYF.

This clonotype was observed once. The chain employs TRBV2 and TRBJ2-1; 12 nucleotides align to TRBD2. This CDR3 spans 18 amino acids. The germline gives CDR1 SNHLY, CDR2 FYNNEI. V gave up 2 bases and J gave up 5 bases; unmatched junction bases: 10. This CDR3 is CASSEPLAGGKIDNEQFF. CDR3 sequence (DNA): TGTGCCAGCAGTGAACCCCTAGCGGGAGGGAAGATTGACAATGAGCAGTTCTTC.

This clonotype was detected only once. The chain recombines TRBV2 with TRBJ2-5; no clear D. Per germline, CDR1 SNHLY and CDR2 FYNNEI. The CDR3 runs to 12 residues. Trimming left V 8 bases short and J 1 base short, with 8 bases between. CDR3 in amino acids: CASGRTQETQYF. In DNA, the CDR3 is TGTGCCAGCGGGCGGACCCAAGAGACCCAGTACTTC.

In this sample, this clonotype turned up a few times. This sequence joins TRBV5-1 and TRBJ2-5; a possible D gene is TRBD1 (6 bases). This CDR3 has 14 residues. The germline CDR1 and CDR2 sequences are SGHRS and YFSETQ. V lost 7 bases and J lost 4, with 17 bases in between. The CDR3 DNA reads TGCGCCAGCCTTCAAGCGGCAGGGGCAGAGACCCAGTACTTC. It yields the protein CASLQAAGAETQYF.

This clonotype has just a few counts. V and J are TRBV12-3 or TRBV12-4 and TRBJ2-5, with D unclear. The V end was cut by 5 bases, the J end by 1 base, with 11 bases between. The CDR3 loop spans 14 amino acids. The CDR3 region has the DNA TGTGCCAGCAGTGCCGGGTACCCCCAAGAGACCCAGTACTTC. Its protein is CASSAGYPQETQYF.

The J gene is TRBJ2-4, the V gene TRBV27; D might be TRBD2 (6 bases). The end of the DNA fits TRBJ2-7 better, so the J call may be wrong. CDR1 is MNHEY and CDR2 is SMNVEV in the germline V gene (reference sequence). This CDR3 is 14 amino acids long. The CDR3: CASRPSRDLYEQYF. The CDR3 DNA sequence: TGTGCCAGCAGGCCCTCGCGGGATCTCTACGAGCAGTACTTC.

V is TRBV27 and J is TRBJ1-1; no firm D call. This CDR3 contains 14 residues. From germline, CDR1 is MNHEY and CDR2 SMNVEV (reference sequence). Trimming removed 2 bases at V and 3 bases at J, with 10 bases between. Written as DNA, the CDR3 is TGTGCCAGCAGTTTAAGGGCCGGTCACACTGAAGCTTTCTTT. It specifies CASSLRAGHTEAFF.